This T cell receptor (beta chain) was sequenced for a study of blood T cells in healthy people across ages. Whole-study context: Through template switching, about one barcoded beta molecule was captured per two T cells, as measured in model experiments.

Germline lookup yields CDR1 GTSNPN and CDR2 SVGIG (reference sequence). CDR3 length: 12 amino acids. V was pared by 2 bases and J by 7 bases, with 8 bases between. For this clonotype: Its antigen is unknown.

With a J-beta primer mix and a sample-barcoded 5' primer, a second PCR ran roughly 6 to 11 cycles. Unique molecular identifiers of 12 random nucleotides labeled each cDNA. Each CDR3 protein gets one entry after TCRdb re-called the 5' RACE reads with MiXCR. The sample contains roughly 1.5 million distinct CDR3 sequences, 35% to 45% of which appear only once. Overall study findings and caveats: The unknown donor CMV status may have confounded expanded clonotype changes. TCR beta diversity tracked closely with naive T cell percentage.

The V call is TRBV30, the J call TRBJ1-4; D unresolved. The TCR sequence derives from a woman between 18 and 29 years old in good health. Sequencing used blood. CDR3 amino acids: CAWSLTSEKLFF. As DNA, the CDR3 is TGTGCCTGGAGTTTGACAAGTGAAAAACTGTTTTTT.